This section outlines one T cell receptor beta chain sequence together with its context. This specimen belongs to a study of CD8 T cells in Susac syndrome. The germline CDR1 and CDR2 sequences are GTSNPN and SVGIG (reference sequence). The germline V and J ends were trimmed by 8 bases and 9 bases, with 16 bases remaining between them. The CDR3 is 12 residues long. Roughly 0.45 to 1 ug RNA was reverse transcribed with random hexamers. TCRdb reprocessed the immunoSEQ multiplex PCR reads via MiXCR and lists one record per CDR3 protein. The sample carries around 170,000 distinct CDR3 sequences, approximately 95% recorded once.

This sequence joins TRBV30 and TRBJ2-2, with unresolved D. This sequence was found in a human donor with multiple sclerosis. Sequencing was done on a sample of CD8+ T cells from PBMCs. CDR3 in amino acids: CATYSLVRELFF. CDR3 DNA sequence: TGTGCCACTTATAGCCTGGTCCGGGAGCTGTTTTTT. Together with reference TRBV30 and TRBJ2-2, the CDR3 gives the full variable domain: SQTIHQWPATLVQPVGSPLSLECTVEGTSNPNLYWYRQAAGRGLQLLFYSVGIGQISSEVPQNLSASRPQDRQFILSSKKLLLSDSGFYLCATYSLVRELFFGEGSRLTVL.